Here is one TCR beta chain with its context. This sample is drawn from a study of blood T cell repertoires in COVID-19. Background on the study: Sites across the United States, Italy and Spain contributed samples from acute and convalescent COVID-19.

The CDR3 has 15 residues. V gave up 2 bases and J gave up 11 bases; unmatched junction bases: 10. Germline assignment: CDR1 MGHDK and CDR2 SYGVNS. In the original analysis: From reference gene primer amplification, estimates of nucleated cell counts were derived. The assay was immunoSEQ multiplex PCR, and TCRdb's table has in-frame clones only and misses some. That table gives V, J and clone size, and the DNA gave D and trimming. The profile shows 50,000 or so clones, roughly 90% of them singletons. The rearrangement links TRBV25-1 to TRBJ2-4, with 9 bases that match TRBD1. Sequenced sample: peripheral blood. This clonotype was obtained from a woman older than 75 with acute or convalescent COVID-19. The CDR3 is CASSERTGDGGVQYF. CDR3 coding DNA: TGTGCCAGCAGTGAAAGGACAGGGGACGGGGGTGTTCAGTACTTC.